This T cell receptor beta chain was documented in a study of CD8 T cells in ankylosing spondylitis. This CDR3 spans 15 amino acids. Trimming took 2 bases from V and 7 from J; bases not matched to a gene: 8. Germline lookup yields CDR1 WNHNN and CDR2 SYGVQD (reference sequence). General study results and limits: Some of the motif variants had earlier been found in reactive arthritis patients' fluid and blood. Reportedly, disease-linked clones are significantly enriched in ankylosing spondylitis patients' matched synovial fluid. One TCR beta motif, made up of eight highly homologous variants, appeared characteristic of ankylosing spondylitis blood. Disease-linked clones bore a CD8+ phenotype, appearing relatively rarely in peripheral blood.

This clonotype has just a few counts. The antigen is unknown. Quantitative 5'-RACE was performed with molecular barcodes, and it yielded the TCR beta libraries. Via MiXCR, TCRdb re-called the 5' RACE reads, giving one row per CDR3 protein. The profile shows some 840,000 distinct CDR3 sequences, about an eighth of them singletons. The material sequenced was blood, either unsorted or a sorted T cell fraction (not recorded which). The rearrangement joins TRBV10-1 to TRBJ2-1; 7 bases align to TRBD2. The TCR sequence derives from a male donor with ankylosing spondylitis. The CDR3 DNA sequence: TGCGCCAGCAGTGAGCCGGGTGTCGGGAGGAATGAGCAGTTCTTC. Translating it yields CASSEPGVGRNEQFF.